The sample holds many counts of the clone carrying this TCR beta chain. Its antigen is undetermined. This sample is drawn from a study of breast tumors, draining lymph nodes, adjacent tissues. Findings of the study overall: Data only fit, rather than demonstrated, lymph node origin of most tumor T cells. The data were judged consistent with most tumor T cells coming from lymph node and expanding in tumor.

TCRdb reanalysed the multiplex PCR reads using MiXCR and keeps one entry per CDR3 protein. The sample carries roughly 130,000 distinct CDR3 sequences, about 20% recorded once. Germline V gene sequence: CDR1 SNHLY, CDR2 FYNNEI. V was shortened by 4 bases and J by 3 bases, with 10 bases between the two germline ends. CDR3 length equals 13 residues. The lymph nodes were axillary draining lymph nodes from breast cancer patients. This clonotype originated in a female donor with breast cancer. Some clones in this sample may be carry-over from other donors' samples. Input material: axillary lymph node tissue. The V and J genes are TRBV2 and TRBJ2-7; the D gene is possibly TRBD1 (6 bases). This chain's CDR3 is CASSVTGNYEQYF. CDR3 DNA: TGTGCCAGCAGTGTGACAGGCAACTACGAGCAGTACTTC.